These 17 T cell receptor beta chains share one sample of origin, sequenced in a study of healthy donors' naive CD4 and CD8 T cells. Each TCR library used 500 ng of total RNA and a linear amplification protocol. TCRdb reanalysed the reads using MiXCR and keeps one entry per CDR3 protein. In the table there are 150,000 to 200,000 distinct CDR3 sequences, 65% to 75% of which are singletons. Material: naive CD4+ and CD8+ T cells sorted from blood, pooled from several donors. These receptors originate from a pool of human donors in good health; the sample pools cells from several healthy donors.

The DNA for the CDR3 is TGTGCCAGCAGTCCCCGACAGGGACGGACTGAAGCTTTCTTT. Its protein product is CASSPRQGRTEAFF. This chain links TRBV12-3 or TRBV12-4 with TRBJ1-1; 7 bases agree with TRBD1. Germline trimming cut 5 bases from V and 5 bases from J; bases unmatched to any gene: 8. The CDR3 sequence is 14 residues long.

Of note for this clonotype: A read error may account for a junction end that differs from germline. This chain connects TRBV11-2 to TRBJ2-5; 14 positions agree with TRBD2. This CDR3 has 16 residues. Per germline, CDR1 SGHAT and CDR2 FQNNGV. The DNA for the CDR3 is TGTGCCGGCAGCCCTGGGACTAGCGGGGGACAAGAGACCCAGTACTTC. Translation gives CAGSPGTSGGQETQYF.

The CDR3 nucleotides are TGTGCCCGTGAAGGGCGTTACAATGAGCAGTTCTTC. Its translation: CAREGRYNEQFF. The chain carries TRBV30 and TRBJ2-1; no clear D gene. Germline CDR1 reads GTSNPN; CDR2 reads SVGIG (reference sequence). The CDR3 sequence is 12 residues long. The germline V and J ends were trimmed by 8 bases and 4 bases, with 12 bases remaining between them. Full variable domain (missing parts from reference TRBV30 and TRBJ2-1): SQTIHQWPATLVQPVGSPLSLECTVEGTSNPNLYWYRQAAGRGLQLLFYSVGIGQISSEVPQNLSASRPQDRQFILSSKKLLLSDSGFYLCAREGRYNEQFFGPGTRLTVL.

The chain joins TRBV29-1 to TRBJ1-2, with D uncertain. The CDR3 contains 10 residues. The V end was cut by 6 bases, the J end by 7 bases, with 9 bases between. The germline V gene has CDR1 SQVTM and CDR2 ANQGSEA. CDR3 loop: CSVGITGYTF. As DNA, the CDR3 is TGCAGCGTGGGGATTACTGGCTACACCTTC.

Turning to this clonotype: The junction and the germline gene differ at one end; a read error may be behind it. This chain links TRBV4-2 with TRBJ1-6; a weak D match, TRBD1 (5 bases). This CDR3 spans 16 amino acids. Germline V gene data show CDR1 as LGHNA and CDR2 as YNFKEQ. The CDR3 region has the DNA TGCGCCAGCAGCCAATGGTCTGGGACCTCGGCCTCACCCCTCCACTTT. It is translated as CASSQWSGTSASPLHF.

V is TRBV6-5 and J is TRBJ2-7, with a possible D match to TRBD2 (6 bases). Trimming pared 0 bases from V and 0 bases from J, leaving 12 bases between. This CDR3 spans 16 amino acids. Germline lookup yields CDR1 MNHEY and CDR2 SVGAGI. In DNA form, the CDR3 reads TGTGCCAGCAGTTACTCCGTTCGGGGACTCTCCTACGAGCAGTACTTC. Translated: CASSYSVRGLSYEQYF.

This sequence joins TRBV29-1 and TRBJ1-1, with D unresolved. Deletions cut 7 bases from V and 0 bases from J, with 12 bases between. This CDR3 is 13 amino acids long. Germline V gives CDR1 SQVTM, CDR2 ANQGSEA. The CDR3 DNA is TGCAGCGCCTCTGGCAGGCTGAACACTGAAGCTTTCTTT. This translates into CSASGRLNTEAFF.

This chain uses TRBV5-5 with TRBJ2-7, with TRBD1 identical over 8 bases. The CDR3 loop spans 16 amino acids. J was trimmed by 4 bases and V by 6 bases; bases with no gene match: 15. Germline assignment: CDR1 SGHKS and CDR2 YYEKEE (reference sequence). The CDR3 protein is CASTNGPDRVYYEQYF. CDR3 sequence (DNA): TGTGCCAGCACCAACGGTCCGGACAGGGTCTATTACGAGCAGTACTTC.

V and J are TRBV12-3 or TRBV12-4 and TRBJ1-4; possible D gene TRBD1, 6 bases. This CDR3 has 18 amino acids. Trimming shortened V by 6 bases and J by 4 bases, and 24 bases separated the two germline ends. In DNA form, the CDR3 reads TGTGCCAGCAGCCCCTCCGGGGGCGGGGGTGTTCTTAATGAAAAACTGTTTTTT. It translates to CASSPSGGGGVLNEKLFF.

CDR3 nucleotide sequence: TGTGCCAGCAGTTACTCGATAATAGGACAGGGGTACGAGCAGTACTTC. Translating gives CASSYSIIGQGYEQYF. This chain joins TRBV6-5 and TRBJ2-7; TRBD1 aligns across 9 bases. The ends lost 0 bases at V and 4 bases at J; junction bases unmatched: 7. The CDR3 extends over 16 amino acids. Germline CDR1 is MNHEY and CDR2 is SVGAGI.

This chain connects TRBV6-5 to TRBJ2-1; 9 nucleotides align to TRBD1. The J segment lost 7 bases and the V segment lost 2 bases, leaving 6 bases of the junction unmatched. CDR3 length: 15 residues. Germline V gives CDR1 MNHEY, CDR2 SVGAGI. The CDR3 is CASSYVRTGANEQFF. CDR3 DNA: TGTGCCAGCAGTTACGTTCGGACAGGGGCTAATGAGCAGTTCTTC.

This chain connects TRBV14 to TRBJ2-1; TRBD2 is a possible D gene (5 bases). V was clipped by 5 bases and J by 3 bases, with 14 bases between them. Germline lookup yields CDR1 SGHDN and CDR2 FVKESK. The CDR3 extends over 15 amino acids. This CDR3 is CASSERGGIYNEQFF. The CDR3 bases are TGTGCCAGCAGCGAGCGAGGAGGTATCTACAATGAGCAGTTCTTC.

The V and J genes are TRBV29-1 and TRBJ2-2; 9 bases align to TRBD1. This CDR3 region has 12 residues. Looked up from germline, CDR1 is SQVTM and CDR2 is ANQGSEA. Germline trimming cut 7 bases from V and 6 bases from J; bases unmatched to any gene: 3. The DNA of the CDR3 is TGCAGCGCCGGGACAGGGTCCGGGGAGCTGTTTTTT. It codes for CSAGTGSGELFF.

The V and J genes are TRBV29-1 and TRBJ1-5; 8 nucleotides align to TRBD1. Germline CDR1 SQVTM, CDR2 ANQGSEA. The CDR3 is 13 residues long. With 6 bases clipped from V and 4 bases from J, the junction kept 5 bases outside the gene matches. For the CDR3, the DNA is TGCAGCGTGCGGACAGGGACTAATCAGCCCCAGCATTTT. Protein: CSVRTGTNQPQHF. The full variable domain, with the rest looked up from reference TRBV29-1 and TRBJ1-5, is SAVISQKPSRDICQRGTSLTIQCQVDSQVTMMFWYRQQPGQSLTLIATANQGSEATYESGFVIDKFPISRPNLTFSTLTVSNMSPEDSSIYLCSVRTGTNQPQHFGDGTRLSIL.

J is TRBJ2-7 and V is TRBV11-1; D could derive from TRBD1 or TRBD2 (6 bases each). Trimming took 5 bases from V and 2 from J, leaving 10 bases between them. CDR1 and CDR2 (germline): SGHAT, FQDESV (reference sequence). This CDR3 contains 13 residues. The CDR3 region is CASSHRGPYEQYF. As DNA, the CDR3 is TGTGCCAGCAGCCACCGGGGGCCCTACGAGCAGTACTTC.

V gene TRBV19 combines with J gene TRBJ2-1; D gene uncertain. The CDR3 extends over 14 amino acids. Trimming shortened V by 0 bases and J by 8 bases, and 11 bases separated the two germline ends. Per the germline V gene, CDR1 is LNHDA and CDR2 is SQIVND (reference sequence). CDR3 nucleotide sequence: TGTGCCAGTAGTATAGATCGGACCCACGATGAGCAGTTCTTC. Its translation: CASSIDRTHDEQFF.

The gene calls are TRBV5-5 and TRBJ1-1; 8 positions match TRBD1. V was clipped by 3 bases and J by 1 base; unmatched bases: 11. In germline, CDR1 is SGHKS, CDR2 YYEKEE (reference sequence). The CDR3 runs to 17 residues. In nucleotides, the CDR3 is TGTGCCAGCAGCTCTGGGACAGGATGGTTTCGGAACACTGAAGCTTTCTTT. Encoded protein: CASSSGTGWFRNTEAFF.